These T cell receptor beta chains were read from a single sample in a study of Siglec-9 on CD8 T cells in melanoma. The table came from immunoSEQ multiplex PCR; TCRdb's copy has only in-frame clones and leaves some out. This sample has more than 30,000 clones; more than 65% occur once, and the top ten carry 1.8%. Input material: Siglec-9- CD8+ T cells sorted from blood. The receptor set was obtained from a human donor in good health. Each CDR3 is given with its conserved first and last residue. The D gene is left open where the match is weak. Size is omitted from some rows. Given values are once, few, many or a class for expanded clones.

V	D	size	J	length	CDR3	DNA
TRBV27	NA	once	TRBJ2-3	16	CASSSRTVLLTDTQYF	TGTGCCAGCAGTTCCCGGACGGTTCTACTCACAGATACGCAGTATTTT
TRBV6-1	NA	NA	TRBJ2-6	17	CASSDLDSPSGANVLTF	TGTGCCAGCAGTGACTTGGACAGCCCCTCTGGGGCCAACGTCCTGACTTTC
TRBV5-6	NA	NA	TRBJ1-4	14	CASSLASSNEKLFF	TGTGCCAGCAGCTTGGCCAGTTCTAATGAAAAACTGTTTTTT
TRBV5-1	NA	NA	TRBJ1-1	16	CASSRGHVASNTEAFF	TGCGCCAGCAGCCGGGGGCATGTAGCGTCAAACACTGAAGCTTTCTTT
TRBV30	NA	NA	TRBJ2-7	10	CAWGGNEQYF	TGTGCCTGGGGGGGCAACGAGCAGTACTTC
TRBV5-1	NA	NA	TRBJ2-5	16	CASSLRGIRLGETQYF	TGCGCCAGCAGCTTGAGGGGGATACGTCTTGGGGAGACCCAGTACTTC
TRBV5-6	TRBD1	NA	TRBJ2-5	14	CASSTGQGQETQYF	TGTGCCAGCAGCACCGGACAGGGGCAAGAGACCCAGTACTTC
TRBV4-1	NA	NA	TRBJ1-2	14	CASSQVRGIAGYTF	TGCGCCAGCAGCCAAGTCCGCGGGATCGCTGGCTACACCTTC
TRBV27	TRBD1	NA	TRBJ1-4	14	CASSLEGADEKLFF	TGTGCCAGCAGTTTAGAGGGGGCGGATGAAAAACTGTTTTTT
TRBV5-4	TRBD2	once	TRBJ2-7	15	CASSLEAGDPHEQYF	TGTGCCAGCAGCTTGGAAGCGGGGGACCCCCACGAGCAGTACTTC
TRBV19	NA	NA	TRBJ1-1	15	CASSINQGLRTEAFF	TGTGCCAGTAGTATAAATCAGGGGCTGAGGACTGAAGCTTTCTTT
TRBV6-4	NA	NA	TRBJ2-3	14	CASSGTADTDTQYF	TGTGCCAGCAGTGGGACTGCAGACACAGATACGCAGTATTTT
TRBV9	NA	NA	TRBJ1-1	20	CATTPFLGVSASTMNTEAFF	TGTGCCACCACACCGTTTTTGGGGGTGTCGGCCTCCACGATGAACACTGAAGCTTTCTTT
TRBV27	NA	few	TRBJ1-1	13	CASSWYVNTEAFF	TGTGCCAGCAGTTGGTACGTGAACACTGAAGCTTTCTTT
TRBV27	NA	NA	TRBJ2-7	12	CASSLLGDEQYF	TGTGCCAGCAGTTTACTAGGGGACGAGCAGTACTTC
TRBV5-1	TRBD1	NA	TRBJ2-1	21	CASSLPGGQGATRVVVGEQFF	TGCGCCAGCAGCCTCCCCGGCGGACAGGGGGCCACAAGGGTGGTTGTGGGTGAGCAGTTCTTC
TRBV7-8	TRBD2	NA	TRBJ2-7	15	CASSLRTSGSYEQYF	TGTGCCAGCAGCTTAAGGACTAGCGGGAGTTACGAGCAGTACTTC
TRBV7-2	NA	NA	TRBJ2-3	12	CASSSYTDTQYF	TGTGCCAGCAGCTCTTACACAGATACGCAGTATTTT
TRBV7-8	NA	NA	TRBJ1-1	15	CASSSRRAPWTEAFF	TGTGCCAGCAGTTCTAGGAGGGCGCCCTGGACTGAAGCTTTCTTT
TRBV4-2	NA	NA	TRBJ1-4	15	CASSQDRGRVGKLFF	TGTGCCAGCAGCCAAGATCGCGGCAGGGTCGGAAAACTGTTTTTT
TRBV6-4	NA	NA	TRBJ2-3	14	CASSPAGGTDTQYF	TGTGCCAGCAGTCCGGCGGGTGGCACAGATACGCAGTATTTT
TRBV6-5	TRBD1	NA	TRBJ2-1	12	CASSYATGLEFF	TGTGCCAGCAGTTACGCGACAGGGCTGGAGTTCTTC
TRBV19	NA	NA	TRBJ2-3	14	CASSIVTGSDTQYF	TGTGCCAGTAGTATAGTGACAGGATCAGATACGCAGTATTTT
TRBV6-5	NA	NA	TRBJ1-2	15	CASWTPSARNYGYTF	TGTGCCAGTTGGACGCCCTCCGCTAGAAACTATGGCTACACCTTC
TRBV10-2	NA	NA	TRBJ2-3	13	CAIAAGKTDTQYF	TGCGCCATCGCGGCGGGAAAAACAGATACGCAGTATTTT
TRBV7-9	TRBD1	NA	TRBJ2-2	16	CASSARQGAGTGELFF	TGTGCCAGCAGCGCCCGACAGGGGGCAGGCACCGGGGAGCTGTTTTTT
TRBV9	NA	NA	TRBJ2-7	13	CASSVGAGTEQYF	TGTGCCAGCAGCGTAGGCGCGGGTACCGAGCAGTACTTC
TRBV7-7	NA	once	TRBJ1-3	14	CASSTRQAGNTIYF	TGTGCTAGCAGCACGAGACAGGCGGGAAACACCATATATTTT
TRBV19	NA	NA	TRBJ1-5	15	CASSIGAGKNQPQHF	TGTGCCAGTAGTATAGGGGCAGGAAAAAATCAGCCCCAGCATTTT
TRBV27	NA	NA	TRBJ1-4	15	CASSSSGDYNEKLFF	TGTGCCAGCAGTTCCTCAGGGGACTACAATGAAAAACTGTTTTTT
TRBV19	TRBD2	NA	TRBJ2-1	18	CASPPPGLAGGPDNEQFF	TGTGCCAGTCCACCCCCGGGACTAGCGGGAGGGCCTGACAATGAGCAGTTCTTC
TRBV19	TRBD2	once	TRBJ2-7	15	CASSPGTSGTYEQYF	TGTGCCAGTAGTCCAGGGACTAGCGGGACGTACGAGCAGTACTTC
TRBV28	NA	NA	TRBJ1-5	15	CASSLSLGGNQPQHF	TGTGCCAGCAGTTTATCGTTGGGGGGGAACCAGCCCCAGCATTTT
TRBV19	TRBD1	once	TRBJ1-5	18	CASSINRGTSYSNQPQHF	TGTGCCAGTAGTATAAACAGGGGCACGTCTTATAGCAATCAGCCCCAGCATTTT
TRBV19	NA	NA	TRBJ1-1	11	CASSMGGAAFF	TGTGCCAGTAGTATGGGGGGGGCGGCTTTCTTT
TRBV27	TRBD2	NA	TRBJ2-1	18	CASSFFGLAGVKRDEQFF	TGTGCCAGCAGTTTCTTCGGACTAGCGGGAGTAAAAAGGGATGAGCAGTTCTTC
TRBV6-1	NA	NA	TRBJ1-2	12	CASTEGNYGYTF	TGTGCCAGCACGGAGGGAAACTATGGCTACACCTTC
TRBV7-3	TRBD2	NA	TRBJ2-1	15	CASSLAGLAGVEQFF	TGTGCCAGCAGCTTAGCCGGACTAGCGGGAGTTGAGCAGTTCTTC
TRBV7-2	NA	NA	TRBJ2-1	15	CASSLAASTYNEQFF	TGTGCCAGCAGTTTGGCGGCTTCGACTTACAATGAGCAGTTCTTC
TRBV5-6	NA	NA	TRBJ2-1	13	CASSFGSVDEQFF	TGTGCCAGCAGCTTTGGGAGTGTGGATGAGCAGTTCTTC